The clone carrying this T cell receptor (beta chain) was seen at least ten times. The template for TCR beta VDJ and CDR3 sequence profiling was genomic DNA. MiXCR, applied by TCRdb to the reads, yields one record per CDR3 protein. The table lists under 350,000 distinct CDR3 sequences, 56% of them singletons. This entry belongs to a study of CD8+CD57+ T cells in acquired aplastic anemia. Whoever was chosen for sequencing had shown CD8+CD57+ cell expansion by flow cytometry. The TCR originated in a human donor with aplastic anemia. The specimen sequenced was sorted CD4+, CD8+, or CD8+CD57+ T cells (not recorded which) from PBMCs.

The CDR3 protein is CAVQGASNTEAFF. CDR3 nucleotide sequence: TGTGCCGTCCAAGGGGCTTCGAACACTGAAGCTTTCTTT. This sequence joins TRBV6-5 and TRBJ1-1; perhaps TRBD1 as D (5 bases). The CDR3 consists of 13 residues. Germline-derived CDR1 and CDR2 are MNHEY and SVGAGI. Trimming shortened V by 11 bases and J by 1 base, and 14 bases separated the two germline ends.